These T cell receptor beta chains were read from a single sample in a study of T cell responses to AZD1222 COVID-19 vaccine. The table came from immunoSEQ multiplex PCR; TCRdb's copy has only in-frame clones and leaves some out. The table records 68,000 or so clones, more than 70% of them present only once. This specimen was peripheral blood, taken on day 0 of AZD1222 vaccination. The source is an adult in good health. Each CDR3 is given with its conserved first and last residue. Size tells how often a clone was seen (once, few, many) or the class of an expanded clone, and some rows leave it out.

>.|TRBV24-1
CATSDSRDSPYEQYF
>once|TRBV5-1
CASSFLERSEAFF
>.|TRBV18
CASSPPWRATLGDEQFF
>.|TRBV7-9
CASSLYSGGSTEAFF
>.|TRBV7-9
CASGSPGPRTSPLHF
>.|TRBV15
CATSGQRGDPGANVLTF
>.|TRBV4-1
CASSHSGTAFYTF
>.|TRBV19
CAGHRQGAIQPQHF
>.|TRBV6-6
CASSYLGVSGYTF
>.|TRBV3-1/TRBV3-2
CASSQGGAAGSSTQYF
>.|TRBV14
CASSPRVRNTIYF
>.|TRBV7-8
CASSLSATNEKLFF
>.|TRBV7-2
CASSIGQGFSPLHF
>once|TRBV9
CASSVDYGGGRTGELFF
>once|TRBV7-9
CASSPVEGRAFF
>.|TRBV5-1
CASSWTGQTYEQYF
>.|TRBV4-3
CASGPRDSNEQFF
>.|TRBV2
CASTPGGVGGSYEQYF
>.|TRBV5-1
CASSLVRYNEQFF
>.|TRBV10-3
CAISGSGNEQYF
>few|TRBV27
CASSSEPYNEQFF
>.|TRBV12-3/TRBV12-4
CASSLSQNQPQHF
>.|TRBV7-9
CASSLIRGRGEQYF
>.|TRBV19
CASRAAGTYNEQFF
>.|TRBV6-1
CASSETGGIYEKLFF
>.|TRBV3-1/TRBV3-2
CASSLRLAGEIEQFF
>few|TRBV6-6
CASSMGGSNQETQYF
>.|TRBV4-3
CASSQVLAGGQDWNEQFF
>.|TRBV29-1
CSVRDGYSYEQYF
>.|TRBV7-2
CASSLSSRTGAAAFF
>.|TRBV19
CASSVQASNEKLFF
>.|TRBV14
CASSQTTSGSHNEQFF
>.|TRBV2
CASSGDRSEAFF
>.|TRBV27
CASSSVGAGANVLTF
>.|TRBV10-1
CASSRLAGDEQFF
>.|TRBV11-2
CASSDGTGLNRYEQYF
>.|TRBV5-5
CASSLGTDSNQPQHF
>.|TRBV7-9
CASSLAMNTEAFF
>.|TRBV4-2
CASSQGLSGSETQYF
>once|TRBV7-9
CASSEKLRLAADTDTQYF
>.|TRBV18
CASSPPGFDEQFF
>.|TRBV18
CASSPPVRVLGSGELFF
>few|TRBV11-2
CASSRDRVHEQYF
>.|TRBV11-2
CASSLLPTGLNTGELFF
>.|TRBV28
CASSLRDLTYYGYTF
>once|TRBV3-1/TRBV3-2
CASSLGRETYNEQFF
>.|TRBV7-3
CASSPDSSYTGELFF
>once|TRBV5-1
CASRLGGQGNSGNTIYF